This T cell receptor beta chain derives from a study of blood T cell repertoires in COVID-19. Turning to the study itself: Samples representing acute and convalescent COVID-19 were sourced from the United States, Italy and Spain. Nucleic acid was either cDNA or gDNA, and it came from T cells, B-cell-depleted T cells, or PBMCs.

The V end was cut by 0 bases, the J end by 7 bases, with 9 bases between. The germline V gene has CDR1 GTSNPN and CDR2 SVGIG (reference sequence). This CDR3 is 12 amino acids long. This clone was counted a single time. Clones were read by immunoSEQ multiplex PCR, and TCRdb kept only the in-frame ones, dropping some. The sample holds around 240,000 clones, 80% to 90% seen once. Recruitment covered about two dozen US areas and drew participants whose ages spanned roughly 18 to 100 years. Clinical history as reported by participants underpinned cohort assignment. The chain recombines TRBV30 with TRBJ1-2; D is uncertain. Sequences were obtained from PBMCs or T cells enriched from blood (not recorded which). This receptor was obtained from a woman between 50 and 59 years old who had recovered from COVID-19. This CDR3 is CAWSVGQAGYTF. In nucleotides, the CDR3 is TGTGCCTGGAGTGTAGGCCAGGCTGGCTACACCTTC. The whole variable domain, remainder taken from reference TRBV30 and TRBJ1-2, is SQTIHQWPATLVQPVGSPLSLECTVEGTSNPNLYWYRQAAGRGLQLLFYSVGIGQISSEVPQNLSASRPQDRQFILSSKKLLLSDSGFYLCAWSVGQAGYTFGSGTRLTVV.